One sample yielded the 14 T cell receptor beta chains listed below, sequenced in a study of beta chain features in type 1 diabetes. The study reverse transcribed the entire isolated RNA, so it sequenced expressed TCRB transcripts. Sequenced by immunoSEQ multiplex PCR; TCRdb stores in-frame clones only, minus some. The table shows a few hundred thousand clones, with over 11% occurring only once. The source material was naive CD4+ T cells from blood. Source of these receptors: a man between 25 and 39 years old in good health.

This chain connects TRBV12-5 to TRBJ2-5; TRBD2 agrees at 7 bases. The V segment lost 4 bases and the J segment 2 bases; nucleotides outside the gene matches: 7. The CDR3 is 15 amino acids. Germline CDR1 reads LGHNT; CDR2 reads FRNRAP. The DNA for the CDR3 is TGTGCTAGTGGTTCCTCTCCTAGCGGACAAGAGACCCAGTACTTC. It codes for CASGSSPSGQETQYF. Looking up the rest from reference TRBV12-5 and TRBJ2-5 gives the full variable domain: DARVTQTPRHKVTEMGQEVTMRCQPILGHNTVFWYRQTMMQGLELLAYFRNRAPLDDSGMPKDRFSAEMPDATLATLKIQPSEPRDSAVYFCASGSSPSGQETQYFGPGTRLLVL.

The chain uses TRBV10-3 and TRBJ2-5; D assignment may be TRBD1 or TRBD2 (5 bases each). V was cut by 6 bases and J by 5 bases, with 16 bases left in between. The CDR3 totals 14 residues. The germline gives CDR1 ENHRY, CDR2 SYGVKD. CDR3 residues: CAISPERGGETQYF. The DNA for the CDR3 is TGTGCCATCAGCCCAGAGAGGGGCGGGGAGACCCAGTACTTC.

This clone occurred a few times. The CDR3 DNA is TGTGCCTGGAGTGTACGTCGGACCTATACAGGGCCACATGGCTACACCTTC. Its protein is CAWSVRRTYTGPHGYTF. The rearrangement joins TRBV30 to TRBJ1-2; D is possibly TRBD1 (6 bases). The CDR3 loop spans 17 amino acids. Per the germline V gene, CDR1 is GTSNPN and CDR2 is SVGIG (reference sequence). Trimming cost V 0 bases and J 6 bases, with 23 bases left between them. The variable domain in full, with the rest retrieved from reference TRBV30 and TRBJ1-2, is SQTIHQWPATLVQPVGSPLSLECTVEGTSNPNLYWYRQAAGRGLQLLFYSVGIGQISSEVPQNLSASRPQDRQFILSSKKLLLSDSGFYLCAWSVRRTYTGPHGYTFGSGTRLTVV.

CDR3 sequence: CASSLVGAKNIQYF. The CDR3, as DNA: TGTGCCAGCAGCTTAGTAGGAGCCAAAAACATTCAGTACTTC. The chain recombines TRBV11-3 with TRBJ2-4; no firm D call. Germline CDR1 is SGHNT and CDR2 is YENEEA. V lost 1 base to trimming and J lost 0 bases, with 4 bases between them. This CDR3 is 14 amino acids long.

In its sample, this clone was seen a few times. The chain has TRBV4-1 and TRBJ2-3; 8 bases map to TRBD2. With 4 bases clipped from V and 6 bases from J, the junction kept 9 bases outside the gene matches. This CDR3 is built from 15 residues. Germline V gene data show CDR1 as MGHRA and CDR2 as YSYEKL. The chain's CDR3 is CASSPSSGSRDTQYF. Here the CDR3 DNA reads TGCGCCAGCAGCCCCTCTAGCGGGTCGAGGGATACGCAGTATTTT.

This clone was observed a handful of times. The CDR3 bases are TGTGCCTGGAGTCCGATCTCCTACAATGAGCAGTTCTTC. The encoded protein is CAWSPISYNEQFF. This chain joins TRBV30 and TRBJ2-1; no clear D gene. Germline-derived CDR1 and CDR2 are GTSNPN and SVGIG (reference sequence). Deletions cut 2 bases from V and 0 bases from J, with 5 bases between. This CDR3 comprises 13 residues.

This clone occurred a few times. Here the CDR3 DNA reads TGTGCCAGCAGCTTACTTGGGCTAGCGGGGGATTCGGCCCAGTACTTC. The encoded protein is CASSLLGLAGDSAQYF. This sequence joins TRBV7-2 and TRBJ2-5; 10 bases line up with TRBD2. Germline CDR1 is SGHTA and CDR2 is FQGNSA. The CDR3 consists of 16 residues. Unmatched junction bases numbered 12, after V lost 2 bases and J lost 9 bases.

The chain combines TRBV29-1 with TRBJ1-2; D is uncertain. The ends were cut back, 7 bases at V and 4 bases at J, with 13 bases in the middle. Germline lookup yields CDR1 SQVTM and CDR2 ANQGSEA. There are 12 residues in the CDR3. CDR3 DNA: TGCAGCGCTGAGGGTGGTTTCTATGGCTACACCTTC. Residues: CSAEGGFYGYTF.

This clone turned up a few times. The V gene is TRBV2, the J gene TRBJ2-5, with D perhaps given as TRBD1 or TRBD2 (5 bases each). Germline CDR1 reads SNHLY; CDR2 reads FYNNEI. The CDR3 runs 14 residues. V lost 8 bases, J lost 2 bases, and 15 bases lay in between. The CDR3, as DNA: TGTGCCAGCGGAACCCGGGACGGACAAGAGACCCAGTACTTC. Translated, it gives CASGTRDGQETQYF.

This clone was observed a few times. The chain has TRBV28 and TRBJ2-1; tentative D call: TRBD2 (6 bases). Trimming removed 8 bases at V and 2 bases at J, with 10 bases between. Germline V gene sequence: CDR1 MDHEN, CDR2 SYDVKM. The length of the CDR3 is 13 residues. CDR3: CASRDFTYNEQFF. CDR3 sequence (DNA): TGTGCCAGCCGGGACTTCACCTACAATGAGCAGTTCTTC.

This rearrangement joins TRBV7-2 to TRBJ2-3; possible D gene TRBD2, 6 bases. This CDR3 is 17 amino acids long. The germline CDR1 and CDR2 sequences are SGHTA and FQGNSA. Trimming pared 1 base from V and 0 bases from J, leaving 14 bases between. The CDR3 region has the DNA TGTGCCAGCAGCTTAGACGGTCGCCGGGGGAGCACAGATACGCAGTATTTT. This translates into CASSLDGRRGSTDTQYF.

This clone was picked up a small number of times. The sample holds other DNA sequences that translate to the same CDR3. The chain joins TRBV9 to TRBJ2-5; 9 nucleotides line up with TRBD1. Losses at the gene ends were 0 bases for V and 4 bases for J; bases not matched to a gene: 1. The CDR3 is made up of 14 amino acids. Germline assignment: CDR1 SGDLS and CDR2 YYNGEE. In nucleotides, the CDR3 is TGTGCCAGCAGCGTAGACAGGGGGCGAGAGACCCAGTACTTC. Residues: CASSVDRGRETQYF. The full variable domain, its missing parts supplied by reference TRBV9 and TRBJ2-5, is DSGVTQTPKHLITATGQRVTLRCSPRSGDLSVYWYQQSLDQGLQFLIQYYNGEERAKGNILERFSAQQFPDLHSELNLSSLELGDSALYFCASSVDRGRETQYFGPGTRLLVL.

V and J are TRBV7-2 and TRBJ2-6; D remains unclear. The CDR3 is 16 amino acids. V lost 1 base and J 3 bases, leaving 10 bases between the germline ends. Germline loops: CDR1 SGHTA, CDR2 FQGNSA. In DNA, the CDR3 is TGTGCCAGCAGCTTAGTCGGGTTCGGTGGGGCCAACGTCCTGACTTTC. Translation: CASSLVGFGGANVLTF. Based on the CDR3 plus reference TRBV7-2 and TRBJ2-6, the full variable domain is GAGVSQSPSNKVTEKGKDVELRCDPISGHTALYWYRQSLGQGLEFLIYFQGNSAPDKSGLPSDRFSAERTGGSVSTLTIQRTQQEDSAVYLCASSLVGFGGANVLTFGAGSRLTVL.

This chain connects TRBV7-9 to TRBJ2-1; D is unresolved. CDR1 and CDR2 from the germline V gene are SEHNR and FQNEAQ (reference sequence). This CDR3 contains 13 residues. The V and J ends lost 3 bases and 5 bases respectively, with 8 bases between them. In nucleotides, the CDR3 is TGTGCCAGCAGCTTGCTAGTAAACAATGAGCAGTTCTTC. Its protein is CASSLLVNNEQFF.